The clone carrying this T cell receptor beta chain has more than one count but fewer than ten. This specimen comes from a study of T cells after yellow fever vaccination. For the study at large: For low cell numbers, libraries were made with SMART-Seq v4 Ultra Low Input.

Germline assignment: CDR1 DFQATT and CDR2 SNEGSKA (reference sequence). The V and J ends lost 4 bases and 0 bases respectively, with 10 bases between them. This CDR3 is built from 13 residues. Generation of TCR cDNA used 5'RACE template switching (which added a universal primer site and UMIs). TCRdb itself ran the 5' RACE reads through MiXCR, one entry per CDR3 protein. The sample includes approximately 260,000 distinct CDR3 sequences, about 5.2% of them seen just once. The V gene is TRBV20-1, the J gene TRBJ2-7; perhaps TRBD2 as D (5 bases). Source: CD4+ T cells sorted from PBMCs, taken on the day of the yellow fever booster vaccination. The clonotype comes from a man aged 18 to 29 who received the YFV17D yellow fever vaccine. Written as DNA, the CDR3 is TGCAGTGCTACAGGACTTAGCTCCTACGAGCAGTACTTC. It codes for CSATGLSSYEQYF.